This T cell receptor beta chain was sequenced during a study of response to subunit inactivated influenza vaccine. Study-level results: With each seasonal influenza vaccination, the authors suggested, few new T cells are recruited.

Unmatched junction bases numbered 9, after V lost 7 bases and J lost 5 bases. The CDR3 extends over 15 amino acids. This clonotype was detected a few times. Its cognate antigen is unknown. TCRdb ran MiXCR on the RT-PCR reads and lists one entry per CDR3 protein. The repertoire holds roughly 500,000 distinct CDR3 sequences, 15% to 20% seen once, with 2.5% to 3.5% in the top ten. The source was CD4+ T cells sorted from PBMCs, collected 23 months after vaccination. The chain employs TRBV12-3 or TRBV12-4 and TRBJ1-5; TRBD1 agrees at 9 bases. This receptor was identified in a man aged 50-75 years who received an inactivated influenza vaccine. Written as DNA, the CDR3 is TGTGCCAGCATGGGGGACAGGGTGGGATATCAGCCCCAGCATTTT. Residues: CASMGDRVGYQPQHF.